The 17 T cell receptor beta chains below come from one sample, sequenced in a study of CD8+CD57+ T cells in acquired aplastic anemia. Using genomic DNA as the template, TCR beta VDJ and CDR3 profiling was carried out. TCRdb itself ran the reads through MiXCR, one entry per CDR3 protein. The data contain under 500,000 distinct CDR3 sequences, under 40% of them singletons. Patients chosen for sequencing had CD8+CD57+ cells that had expanded, as shown by flow cytometry. Specimen: sorted CD4+, CD8+, or CD8+CD57+ T cells (not recorded which) from PBMCs. The source is a human donor with aplastic anemia.

This clonotype showed up many times. CDR3 protein: CASSEFGSGYEKLFF. CDR3 DNA sequence: TGTGCCAGCAGTGAATTTGGTTCAGGGTATGAAAAACTGTTTTTT. The gene calls are TRBV2 and TRBJ1-4, with TRBD1 as a possible D gene (5 bases). V gave up 2 bases and J gave up 6 bases, with 13 bases separating them. Germline V gene lookup returns CDR1 SNHLY and CDR2 FYNNEI. There are 15 residues in the CDR3.

Points on this clonotype: One base away lies a much larger clone, so this may be a sequencing read error. This chain uses TRBV19 with TRBJ1-1, with unresolved D. This CDR3 has 12 residues. Germline CDR1 is LNHDA and CDR2 is SQIVND (reference sequence). V shed 5 bases and J shed 10 bases, with 14 bases lying between them. DNA for the CDR3: TGTGCCAGTAGTCGGACGCCCGCTGGAGCTTTCTTT. The encoded protein is CASSRTPAGAFF.

This chain uses TRBV2 with TRBJ1-3; D remains unclear. The length of the CDR3 is 13 residues. Trimming stripped 2 bases from V and 4 bases from J, with 6 bases between. CDR1 is SNHLY and CDR2 is FYNNEI in the germline V gene. CDR3 nucleotide sequence: TGTGCCAGCAGTGAACCGACAGGAAACACCATATATTTT. Translation: CASSEPTGNTIYF.

The gene calls are TRBV6-1 and TRBJ2-5; 10 bases map to TRBD2. Germline V gives CDR1 MNHNS, CDR2 SASEGT. V gave up 5 bases and J gave up 9 bases; unmatched junction bases: 18. The CDR3 runs 17 residues. The CDR3 coding sequence is TGTGCCAGCAGTCCCCCCCTAGCGGGAGTGGGAGATCAGGCCCAGTACTTC. Protein sequence: CASSPPLAGVGDQAQYF.

The V call is TRBV4-3, the J call TRBJ2-1; D ambiguous. Germline V CDR1 and CDR2: LGHNA, YSLEER. The CDR3 extends over 16 amino acids. Trimming removed 2 bases at V and 4 bases at J, with 15 bases between. Here the CDR3 reads CASSQLPQQLYNEQFF. The CDR3 region has the DNA TGCGCCAGCAGCCAATTGCCCCAGCAGCTGTACAATGAGCAGTTCTTC.

This clonotype was seen a handful of times. The V and J genes are TRBV13 and TRBJ2-7; TRBD1 matches at 9 bases. CDR3 length: 17 residues. Germline V gene sequence: CDR1 PRHDT, CDR2 FYEKMQ (reference sequence). V lost 5 bases to trimming and J lost 3 bases; unmatched junction nucleotides: 14. As DNA, the CDR3 is TGTGCCAGCAGCCAAAAAACCGGGACAGGGACGAACTACGAGCAGTACTTC. Its translation: CASSQKTGTGTNYEQYF.

This clonotype appeared many times. The chain carries TRBV2 and TRBJ1-1; D is unclear. V shed 1 base and J shed 1 base, with 4 bases lying between them. From germline, CDR1 is SNHLY and CDR2 FYNNEI. This CDR3 is 13 amino acids long. In DNA, the CDR3 is TGTGCCAGCAGTGAAGTGGCGAACACTGAAGCTTTCTTT. Its translation: CASSEVANTEAFF.

Worth noting for this clonotype: One junction end disagrees with the germline gene, perhaps due to a read error. V and J are TRBV10-3 and TRBJ2-7; 9 positions match TRBD2. The CDR3 length is 15 residues. Germline CDR1 ENHRY, CDR2 SYGVKD. CDR3 loop: CASSSLAGSSYEQYF. CDR3 DNA sequence: TGTGCCAGCAGTTCTCTAGCGGGGAGCTCCTACGAGCAGTACTTC.

This clonotype was seen repeatedly, ten times or more. The CDR3 coding sequence is TGTGCCAGCTCCCCTTCGGGATATAACTATGGCTACACCTTC. Amino acids: CASSPSGYNYGYTF. The chain links TRBV19 to TRBJ1-2, with D unclear. Deletions cut 9 bases from V and 1 base from J, with 15 bases between. The CDR3 has 14 residues. Per germline, CDR1 LNHDA and CDR2 SQIVND (reference sequence).

CDR3 in amino acids: CASRGTRQETQYF. The CDR3 nucleotides read TGTGCCAGCAGGGGAACTAGACAAGAGACCCAGTACTTC. The rearrangement links TRBV27 to TRBJ2-5; TRBD2 might be the D (5 bases). The CDR3 contains 13 residues. Trimming took 6 bases from V and 2 from J, leaving 10 bases between them. Germline V gene lookup returns CDR1 MNHEY and CDR2 SMNVEV (reference sequence).

The J gene is TRBJ1-2, the V gene TRBV15; D call uncertain. The germline V and J ends were trimmed by 0 bases and 12 bases, with 20 bases remaining between them. Germline V lookup: CDR1 LNHNV, CDR2 YYDKDF (reference sequence). There are 15 residues in the CDR3. The chain's CDR3 is CATSRDPRRTTGNTF. CDR3 sequence (DNA): TGTGCCACCAGCAGAGATCCTAGACGGACGACTGGAAACACCTTC.

The rearrangement uses TRBV19 and TRBJ2-6; D may correspond to TRBD1 or TRBD2 (6 bases each). The CDR3 is 19 amino acids. V lost 5 bases, J lost 4 bases, and 24 bases lay in between. Germline assignment: CDR1 LNHDA and CDR2 SQIVND (reference sequence). CDR3 sequence reads: CASSSFSYGGRSGANVLTF. The CDR3 DNA reads as TGTGCCAGTAGTTCCTTTTCCTACGGGGGCCGGTCCGGGGCCAACGTCCTGACTTTC.

This clonotype was seen ten or more times. The chain joins TRBV2 to TRBJ1-1; possible D gene TRBD1, 6 bases. Trimming took off 2 bases at V and 1 base at J, with 8 bases between the two ends. Germline CDR1 SNHLY, CDR2 FYNNEI. The CDR3 is 14 residues long. CDR3 DNA: TGTGCCAGCAGTGAATCAGGGGAGAACACTGAAGCTTTCTTT. Translated: CASSESGENTEAFF. Using reference TRBV2 and TRBJ1-1 for the parts outside the CDR3, the full variable domain is EPEVTQTPSHQVTQMGQEVILRCVPISNHLYFYWYRQILGQKVEFLVSFYNNEISEKSEIFDDQFSVERPDGSNFTLKIRSTKLEDSAMYFCASSESGENTEAFFGQGTRLTVV.

This clonotype was seen at least ten times. The chain links TRBV20-1 to TRBJ1-6, with D perhaps matching TRBD1 (6 bases). The germline V gene encodes CDR1 DFQATT and CDR2 SNEGSKA (reference sequence). V lost 6 bases to trimming and J lost 7 bases, with 19 bases between them. CDR3 length equals 15 residues. The CDR3, as DNA: TGCAGTGCAACCGGTGGGGGCGGTGACAATTCACCCCTCCACTTT. Its protein is CSATGGGGDNSPLHF.

The chain carries TRBV10-3 and TRBJ2-5; TRBD1 matches at 8 bases. The germline CDR1 and CDR2 sequences are ENHRY and SYGVKD. The length of the CDR3 is 13 residues. V shed 10 bases and J 5 bases; nucleotides not matched to a gene: 9. The CDR3 region is CASRLQGVETQYF. CDR3 bases: TGTGCCAGCAGGCTACAGGGGGTGGAGACCCAGTACTTC.

There are many counts of this clonotype. The chain couples TRBV20-1 to TRBJ1-1; D not resolved. CDR3 size: 11 residues. CDR1 DFQATT and CDR2 SNEGSKA come from the germline V gene (reference sequence). V was pared by 3 bases and J by 6 bases, with 8 bases between. In DNA, the CDR3 is TGCAGTGCTAGCCGAACCCCTGAAGCTTTCTTT. Translated, it gives CSASRTPEAFF.

This chain uses TRBV7-2 with TRBJ2-5; TRBD2 matches 7 bases. CDR1 and CDR2 (germline): SGHTA, FQGNSA. This CDR3 has 17 residues. Unmatched junction bases numbered 8, after V lost 0 bases and J lost 1 base. The CDR3 DNA is TGTGCCAGCAGCTTAGCCCTAACGGGAGGAGGCCAAGAGACCCAGTACTTC. Protein product: CASSLALTGGGQETQYF.